This T cell receptor (beta chain) was recovered during a study of T cells in Graves' hyperthyroidism and ophthalmopathy (dated by TCRdb to the late 2010s). Looking at the study overall: Peripheral blood samples were taken at the time of initial diagnosis, prior to any treatment. A discovery cohort of roughly 100 patients, 43 with Graves' ophthalmopathy and approximately 57 with stable Graves' hyperthyroidism, was used to find distinguishing TCR V-J signatures. An independent validation cohort of fewer than 20 hyperthyroidism patients and roughly 16 patients who later progressed to ophthalmopathy tested prospective prediction of ophthalmopathy. The 75 to 100 discovery patients were randomly split 7:3 into training and test sets. In addition, the study compared T-cell repertoires in thyroid tissue and in blood from about six Graves' hyperthyroidism patients. After sampling, hyperthyroidism patients received methimazole starting at 30 mg daily, and ophthalmopathy patients received high-dose intravenous methylprednisolone. The paper reports TCR Vbeta CDR3 sequencing of more than 120 peripheral blood samples: approximately 41 ophthalmopathy, fewer than 80 hyperthyroidism and around 17 progressor patients.

The V end loses 1 base and the J end loses 0 bases, and a stretch of 10 bases separates them. The CDR3 goes from the cysteine to the phenylalanine over 16 residues. Left in the record is the CDR3 DNA by itself, 48 bases read in frame from the first base. Per the germline V gene, SNHLY is the CDR1 and FYNNEI is the CDR2. Amplification of TCR beta CDR3 regions was carried out from RNA transcripts. For the first round of RT-PCR on the TCR CDR3, the HTBI primer set was used together with the Qiagen OneStep RT-PCR kit. A second multiplex PCR round built the libraries, followed by size selection and purification. The libraries were sequenced on an Illumina HiSeq2000 using paired-end 100 bp reads. In the source study's methods: Raw data were processed with SOAPnuke, discarding reads with adapters, uncalled bases, mean Phred below 15, or no exact constant-primer or identifier match. COPE v1.2.5 was used to merge the high-quality paired reads, and each unique nucleotide sequence was defined as a clonotype. MiTCR v1.1 was used to align the clonotypes against IMGT TRBV, TRBD and TRBJ reference segments. The analysis was restricted to V-J combinations with a frequency above 0.0001, which together covered 99% to 99.2% of the repertoires. The TCS score was defined as the ratio of F50 (clonal expansion) to E x V (chaos), calculated using BLOSUM62-based TCRdist between CDR3 peptides within each V-J. Welch's t-statistics and random forest reduced some 510 V-J features to 10 to 15, which were used in a naive Bayes classifier (R e1071). In TCRdb, the public reads were trimmed at Q25 with fastp and aligned with MiXCR, with productive beta chains retained. Identical CDR3 proteins give one entry, which carries the most common genes and DNA. The V and J calls reflect TCRdb's pipeline rather than the authors' work. This sample comprises approximately 570,000 distinct CDR3 sequences, about 20% of them detected only once. The top ten clonotypes cover over 45% of the sample.

This clonotype appeared many times. Its antigen target is currently unknown. Base qualities are missing; no much larger clone stands one base away. Overall results and qualifications from the work: Ophthalmopathy was separated from stable hyperthyroidism by a 13 V-J signature model, with approximately 90% sensitivity and 81% to 83% specificity obtained in cross-validation and 80%/75% obtained in testing. Sample size was not statistically predetermined, and investigators were not blinded to group allocation. Most expanded thyroid clonotypes (frequency above 0.001) were also found in blood, which suggests that blood repertoires may mirror thyroid immune responses. In validation, the model predicted progression to ophthalmopathy a median of approximately 6.3 months before onset, with around 70% sensitivity and 72.22% specificity.

Ophthalmopathy patients had moderately to severely active disease, Clinical Activity Score of at least 3, NOSPECS grade of at least 4, and duration under 3 months. Any patient with an uncontrolled infection, another autoimmune disease, pregnancy or lactation was excluded. Clinical symptoms, serum thyroxine and TRAb, thyroid ultrasound, and orbital computed tomography formed the basis for the diagnoses. PBMCs were separated from roughly 10 ml of fresh peripheral blood using Ficoll-Paque density gradient centrifugation. Trizol reagent was used to extract total RNA, and RNA quality was then checked on an Agilent 2100 Bioanalyzer.

This chain is built from TRBV2 and TRBJ2-1; TRBD2 is possibly the D segment (7 matching bases). Material for sequencing was blood. The origin of this receptor is a man in his forties with Graves' ophthalmopathy. The CDR3 is CASSEGAGASYNEQFF. The DNA sequence is given as TGTGCCAGCAGTGAAGGGGCGGGGGCCTCCTACAATGAGCAGTTCTTC.